These 17 T cell receptor beta chains were sequenced from one sample in a study of blood T cells in healthy people across ages. Then a second PCR, running about 6 to 11 cycles, was carried out with a sample-barcoded 5' primer and a J-beta primer mix. Each CDR3 protein is one row after TCRdb ran MiXCR on the 5' RACE reads. Here the sample spans more than 800,000 distinct CDR3 sequences, 25% to 35% being singletons. Input material: blood. These receptors originate from a woman of 80 years or more in good health.

The sample holds many counts of this clonotype. The rearrangement links TRBV6-2 or TRBV6-3 to TRBJ2-1; 9 bases align to TRBD1. Unmatched junction bases numbered 11, after V lost 7 bases and J lost 7 bases. This CDR3 has 15 amino acids. Germline CDR1 is MNHEY and CDR2 is SVGEGT. In DNA, the CDR3 is TGTGCCAGCATCCCACTCGGGACAGGGCGAAATGAGCAGTTCTTC. Translating gives CASIPLGTGRNEQFF.

The V and J genes are TRBV16 and TRBJ1-5; no clear D. Germline CDR1 is KGHSY and CDR2 is FQNENV. The CDR3 contains 14 residues. With 4 bases removed from V and 4 bases from J, the gap between germline ends came to 11 bases. The CDR3 loop is CASSRVGPNQPQHF. The CDR3 DNA follows: TGTGCCAGCAGCCGGGTGGGCCCTAATCAGCCCCAGCATTTT. Filled out from reference TRBV16 and TRBJ1-5, the complete variable domain reads GEEVAQTPKHLVRGEGQKAKLYCAPIKGHSYVFWYQQVLKNEFKFLISFQNENVFDETGMPKERFSAKCLPNSPCSLEIQATKLEDSAVYFCASSRVGPNQPQHFGDGTRLSIL.

In this sample, this clonotype turned up a few times. The chain couples TRBV2 to TRBJ2-1; TRBD2 might be the D (7 bases). The J call could be wrong; TRBJ2-7 is a better fit for the DNA end. The CDR3 is 14 amino acids. Germline CDR1 is SNHLY and CDR2 is FYNNEI. CDR3 amino acids: CASSKGGAYNEQYF. Written as DNA, the CDR3 is TGTGCCAGCAGCAAGGGGGGGGCCTACAATGAGCAGTACTTC.

As for this clonotype: A clone one base away is much larger, so this may be a read error. J is TRBJ2-7 and V is TRBV6-5; a weak D match, TRBD1 (6 bases). Germline V CDR1 and CDR2: MNHEY, SVGAGI. V was cut by 2 bases and J by 7 bases, with 30 bases left in between. The CDR3 runs to 19 residues. The CDR3 DNA sequence: TGTGCCAGCAGTTACCCTTTAGACAGGCCACAGTCCTCCTACAATGAGCAGTACTTC. Translated: CASSYPLDRPQSSYNEQYF.

About this clonotype: Because it lacks the conserved phenylalanine or tryptophan at the end, this CDR3 is likely a read error. Because the CDR3's place on the DNA is in doubt, the DNA is left out and the CDR3 is given as listed by TCRdb. The chain couples TRBV12-3 or TRBV12-4 to TRBJ2-5; the table's D call, TRBD1, was not checked against the DNA. Both ends counted, the CDR3 spans 18 residues. The chain's CDR3 is CASSDLGTGYSYGYTFGS.

This clonotype has at least ten counts. DNA of the CDR3: TGTGCCAGCAGTTTATCGGACAGGGTCCAAGAGACCCAGTACTTC. Translated: CASSLSDRVQETQYF. This chain joins TRBV27 and TRBJ2-5; 8 bases agree with TRBD1. The CDR3 spans 15 residues. V was pared by 0 bases and J by 1 base, with 1 base of the junction left unmatched. Germline V gives CDR1 MNHEY, CDR2 SMNVEV (reference sequence).

This chain connects TRBV19 to TRBJ2-1; D could derive from TRBD1 or TRBD2 (5 bases each). The V end lost 7 bases, the J end lost 6 bases, and 25 bases lay between the germline ends. The CDR3 has 17 amino acids. Germline CDR1 LNHDA, CDR2 SQIVND (reference sequence). CDR3 amino acids: CASTLADGAAKSNEQFF. CDR3 sequence (DNA): TGTGCCAGTACCCTGGCTGACGGGGCGGCTAAGAGCAATGAGCAGTTCTTC.

The chain couples TRBV6-2 or TRBV6-3 to TRBJ2-7, with TRBD2 matching 8 bases. The V gene end was trimmed by 6 bases and the J gene end by 2 bases; junction bases not matched to a gene: 6. Germline V gene sequence: CDR1 MNHEY, CDR2 SVGEGT. The CDR3 extends over 14 amino acids. The CDR3 DNA follows: TGTGCCAGCAGCCGGCGGGGGGAAACCTACGAGCAGTACTTC. Translating it yields CASSRRGETYEQYF.

As to this clonotype: This sequence may be a read error, since a much larger clone differs from it by one base. The V and J genes are TRBV10-2 and TRBJ2-7; TRBD1 might be the D (6 bases). The V gene's germline CDR1 is WSHSY and CDR2 SAAADI. This CDR3 spans 13 amino acids. In DNA, the CDR3 is TGCGCCGGCAGTGATAACAGGGTCTACGAGCAGTACTTC. Its protein is CAGSDNRVYEQYF.

V is TRBV4-1 and J is TRBJ1-5; tentatively, D is TRBD1 (5 bases). V shed 0 bases and J shed 2 bases, with 8 bases lying between them. CDR1 and CDR2 (germline): MGHRA, YSYEKL. This CDR3 has 15 amino acids. CDR3: CASSQEGGGNQPQHF. In DNA form, the CDR3 reads TGCGCCAGCAGCCAAGAGGGGGGGGGCAATCAGCCCCAGCATTTT.

This clonotype showed up many times. This sequence joins TRBV3-1 and TRBJ2-3; D is tentatively TRBD1 or TRBD2 (5 bases each). V was shortened by 4 bases and J by 0 bases, with 20 bases between the two germline ends. CDR1 and CDR2 (germline): LGHDT, YNNKEL (reference sequence). The CDR3 has 18 amino acids. In DNA form, the CDR3 reads TGTGCCAGCAGCCGGTTGGGGACGGGCCACACTAGCACAGATACGCAGTATTTT. This translates into CASSRLGTGHTSTDTQYF.

Concerning this clonotype: This may be a read error: a much more frequent sequence differs by one nucleotide. CDR3 protein: CASSSTRGGTDTQYF. The CDR3 DNA is TGTGCCAGCAGCTCAACAAGGGGAGGCACAGATACGCAGTATTTT. The rearrangement uses TRBV9 and TRBJ2-3; the D call may be TRBD1 or TRBD2 (5 bases each). CDR3 length: 15 amino acids. Trimming cost V 4 bases and J 1 base, with 13 bases left between them. CDR1 is SGDLS and CDR2 is YYNGEE in the germline V gene.

The chain combines TRBV10-3 with TRBJ1-4; TRBD1 matches 7 bases. CDR1 ENHRY and CDR2 SYGVKD come from the germline V gene. The CDR3 spans 14 residues. Unmatched junction bases numbered 12, after V lost 10 bases and J lost 7 bases. CDR3 coding DNA: TGTGCCACCTGTCAAGGGGGCCCTGGTGAAAAACTGTTTTTT. Its protein is CATCQGGPGEKLFF.

Written as DNA, the CDR3 is TGCAGTGCTAGGGGAAATTCAGGGCCCGAGCAGTTCTTC. Translation gives CSARGNSGPEQFF. This chain connects TRBV20-1 to TRBJ2-1, with D tentatively TRBD1 (5 bases). Germline V gene sequence: CDR1 DFQATT, CDR2 SNEGSKA (reference sequence). The CDR3 has 13 amino acids. Trimming left V 3 bases short and J 10 bases short, with 16 bases between.

The gene calls are TRBV7-9 and TRBJ1-1, with a weak D call TRBD1 (5 bases). With 1 base removed from V and 4 bases from J, the gap between germline ends came to 16 bases. The CDR3 loop spans 16 amino acids. Looked up from germline, CDR1 is SEHNR and CDR2 is FQNEAQ (reference sequence). In nucleotides, the CDR3 is TGTGCCAGCAGCTTAGATCGGGGGAAGGGGTCCACTGAAGCTTTCTTT. This sequence encodes CASSLDRGKGSTEAFF.

Many counts were recorded for this clonotype. The gene calls are TRBV7-9 and TRBJ2-3, with 8 bases identical to TRBD2. With V trimmed by 5 bases and J by 2 bases, 15 bases remained unmatched. Germline V gives CDR1 SEHNR, CDR2 FQNEAQ (reference sequence). The CDR3 totals 18 residues. In DNA form, the CDR3 reads TGTGCCAGCAGCCCCAATTGGAGCGAGCGGGGGAACACAGATACGCAGTATTTT. Its protein is CASSPNWSERGNTDTQYF.

This clonotype was seen more than once but under ten times. This rearrangement joins TRBV15 to TRBJ1-6; D is perhaps TRBD1 (5 bases). CDR1 LNHNV and CDR2 YYDKDF come from the germline V gene (reference sequence). The V gene lost 5 bases and the J gene lost 6 bases, with 17 bases spanning the gap. There are 16 residues in the CDR3. The CDR3 is CATSPGTSVLNSPLHF. Here the CDR3 DNA reads TGTGCCACCAGCCCCGGGACCAGTGTCCTTAATTCACCCCTCCACTTT. The whole variable domain, remainder taken from reference TRBV15 and TRBJ1-6, is DAMVIQNPRYQVTQFGKPVTLSCSQTLNHNVMYWYQQKSSQAPKLLFHYYDKDFNNEADTPDNFQSRRPNTSFCFLDIRSPGLGDTAMYLCATSPGTSVLNSPLHFGNGTRLTVT.